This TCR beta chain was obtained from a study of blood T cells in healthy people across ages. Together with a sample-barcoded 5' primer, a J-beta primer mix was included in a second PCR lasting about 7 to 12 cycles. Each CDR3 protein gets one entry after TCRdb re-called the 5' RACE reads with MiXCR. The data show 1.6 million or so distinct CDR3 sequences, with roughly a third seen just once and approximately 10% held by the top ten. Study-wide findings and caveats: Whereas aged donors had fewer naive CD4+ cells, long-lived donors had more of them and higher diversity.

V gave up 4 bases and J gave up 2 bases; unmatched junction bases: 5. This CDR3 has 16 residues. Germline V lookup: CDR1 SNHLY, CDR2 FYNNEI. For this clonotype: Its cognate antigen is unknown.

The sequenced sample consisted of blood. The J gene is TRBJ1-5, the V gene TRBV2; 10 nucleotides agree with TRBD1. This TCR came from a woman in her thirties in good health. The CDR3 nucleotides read TGTGCCAGCAGTGGACAGGGGGCCGGTCGCAATCAGCCCCAGCATTTT. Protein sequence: CASSGQGAGRNQPQHF.